This TCR beta chain was recovered during a study of T-cell memory formation after mild COVID-19. Overall study: TCR clusters largely stayed donor specific.

The V end was cut by 0 bases, the J end by 7 bases, with 10 bases between. Germline V lookup: CDR1 MGHRA, CDR2 YSYEKL. The CDR3 contains 13 residues. TCRdb re-derived calls from the 5' RACE reads in MiXCR, one entry per CDR3 protein. Of about half a million distinct CDR3 sequences in the sample, roughly 18% were seen once. The sample holds a few counts of this clonotype. This chain connects TRBV4-1 to TRBJ2-7; D unclear. The receptor was isolated from an adult woman who had mild COVID-19 (a few samples of this study predate the infection). Cell type and time point are not known. The specimen was PBMCs or a T cell subset sorted from them (not recorded which). The DNA of the CDR3 is TGCGCCAGCAGCCAAGACCCCTTGAGGGAGCAGTACTTC. This sequence encodes CASSQDPLREQYF.